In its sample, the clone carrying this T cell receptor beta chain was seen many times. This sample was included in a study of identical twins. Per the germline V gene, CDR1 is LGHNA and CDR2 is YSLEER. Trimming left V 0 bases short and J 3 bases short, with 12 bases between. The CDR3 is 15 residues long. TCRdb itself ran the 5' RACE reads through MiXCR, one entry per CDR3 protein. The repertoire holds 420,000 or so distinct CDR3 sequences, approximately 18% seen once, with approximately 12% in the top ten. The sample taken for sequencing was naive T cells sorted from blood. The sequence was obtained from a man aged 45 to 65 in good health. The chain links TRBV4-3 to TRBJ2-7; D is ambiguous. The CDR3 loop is CASSQEVAGYYEQYF. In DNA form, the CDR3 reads TGCGCCAGCAGCCAAGAGGTGGCCGGCTACTACGAGCAGTACTTC.